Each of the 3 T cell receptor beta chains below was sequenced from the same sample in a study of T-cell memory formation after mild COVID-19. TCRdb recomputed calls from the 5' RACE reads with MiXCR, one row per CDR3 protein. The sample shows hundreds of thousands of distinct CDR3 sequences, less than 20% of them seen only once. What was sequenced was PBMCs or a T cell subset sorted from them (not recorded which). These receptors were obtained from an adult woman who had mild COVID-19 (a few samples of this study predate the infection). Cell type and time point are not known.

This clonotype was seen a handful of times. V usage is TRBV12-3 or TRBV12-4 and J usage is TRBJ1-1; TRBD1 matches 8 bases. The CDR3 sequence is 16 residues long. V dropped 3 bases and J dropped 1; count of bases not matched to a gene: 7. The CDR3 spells CASSFDRGVGNTEAFF. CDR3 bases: TGTGCCAGCAGTTTTGACAGGGGAGTGGGGAACACTGAAGCTTTCTTT.

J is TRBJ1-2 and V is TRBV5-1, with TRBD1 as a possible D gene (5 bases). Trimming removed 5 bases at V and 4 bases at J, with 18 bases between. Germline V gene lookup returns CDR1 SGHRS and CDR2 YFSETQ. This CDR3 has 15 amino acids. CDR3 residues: CASSVRAPGTYGYTF. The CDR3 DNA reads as TGCGCCAGCAGTGTTCGAGCCCCCGGGACCTATGGCTACACCTTC.

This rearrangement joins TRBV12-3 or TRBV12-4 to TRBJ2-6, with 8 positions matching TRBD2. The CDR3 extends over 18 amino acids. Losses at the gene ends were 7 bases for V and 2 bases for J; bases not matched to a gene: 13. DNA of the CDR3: TGTGCCAGCACCCTCCATCGCGGGGGGCCTACTGGGGCCAACGTCCTGACTTTC. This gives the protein CASTLHRGGPTGANVLTF.